A selection of T cell receptor beta chains follows, all from one sample in a study of OX40 agonist ivuxolimab in advanced cancers. Libraries were prepared by immunoSEQ multiplex PCR; TCRdb keeps only in-frame clonotypes and omits some of them. The top ten clones hold approximately 6.9% of a sample with about 79,000 clones, about 90% of them seen once. The sequenced sample was CD4+ or CD8+ T cells sorted from blood, obtained in a trial of the OX40 agonist ivuxolimab. The source is an adult with an advanced solid tumor such as melanoma, head and neck, liver or kidney cancer. Both conserved end residues are part of each CDR3. Each record gives: clone size, J gene, V gene, D gene, CDR3 protein, CDR3 DNA. A D gene is named only where the DNA matches it firmly. For some rows the clone size is stated as once, few or many, or as a class when expanded; others skip it.

. TRBJ2-7 TRBV5-1 TRBD2 CASSSAGGPGYEQYF TGCGCCAGCAGCTCAGCGGGAGGGCCGGGGTACGAGCAGTACTTC
. TRBJ2-1 TRBV18 TRBD2 CASSPPASSGGNEQFF TGTGCCAGCTCACCACCAGCCTCTAGCGGGGGGAATGAGCAGTTCTTC
. TRBJ1-4 TRBV27 TRBD1 CASSADRGWQKLFF TGTGCCAGCAGTGCGGACAGGGGTTGGCAGAAACTGTTTTTT
. TRBJ1-4 TRBV19 TRBD1 CASSPRPGTGMGGNEKLFF TGTGCCAGTAGTCCGCGTCCCGGGACAGGGATGGGAGGGAATGAAAAACTGTTTTTT
. TRBJ2-7 TRBV19 . CASSIELGPFYEQYF TGTGCCAGTAGTATAGAACTTGGGCCCTTTTACGAGCAGTACTTC
. TRBJ2-2 TRBV27 . CASSPWRGNTGELFF TGTGCCAGCAGCCCTTGGCGGGGCAACACCGGGGAGCTGTTTTTT
. TRBJ2-5 TRBV28 TRBD2 CASSFQAGVGETQYF TGTGCCAGCAGTTTTCAAGCGGGAGTCGGGGAGACCCAGTACTTC
. TRBJ1-2 TRBV28 . CASLTGRSYGYTF TGTGCCAGCTTAACGGGGCGCTCCTATGGCTACACCTTC
. TRBJ2-7 TRBV29-1 . CSVRDSQWEQYF TGCAGCGTTAGAGACTCCCAATGGGAGCAGTACTTC
once TRBJ2-7 TRBV10-3 TRBD2 CAIRESSSGNEQYF TGTGCCATCAGGGAGTCTTCTAGCGGGAACGAGCAGTACTTC
. TRBJ1-5 TRBV2 . CASSPRTGGNQPQHF TGTGCCAGCAGTCCGAGGACGGGAGGGAATCAGCCCCAGCATTTT
once TRBJ2-2 TRBV2 TRBD2 CASSGGVGRPNTGELFF TGTGCCAGCAGTGGGGGGGTCGGGAGGCCGAACACCGGGGAGCTGTTTTTT
. TRBJ2-7 TRBV9 TRBD2 CASSASGSSGEQYF TGTGCCAGCAGCGCTAGCGGGAGTAGTGGCGAGCAGTACTTC
once TRBJ2-7 TRBV28 TRBD1 CASSIIPGQGNEQYF TGTGCCAGCAGCATAATCCCGGGACAGGGAAACGAGCAGTACTTC
. TRBJ2-2 TRBV12-5 TRBD2 CASGLETSGSELFF TGTGCTAGTGGTTTAGAGACTAGCGGGTCGGAGCTGTTTTTT
. TRBJ2-7 TRBV28 . CAIENTGLAYEQYF TGTGCCATAGAAAATACGGGGTTGGCATACGAGCAGTACTTC
. TRBJ1-2 TRBV6-5 . CASSREGTDGYTF TGTGCCAGCAGCCGAGAGGGGACGGATGGCTACACCTTC
. TRBJ1-5 TRBV7-3 TRBD1 CASSPERDREPQHF TGTGCCAGCAGCCCTGAGCGGGACAGGGAGCCCCAGCATTTT
. TRBJ2-1 TRBV27 TRBD1 CASSLEPGQGLYNEQFF TGTGCCAGCAGTCTAGAACCGGGACAGGGGCTCTACAATGAGCAGTTCTTC
. TRBJ2-1 TRBV5-1 TRBD2 CASSYGLAGVYNEQFF TGCGCCAGCAGCTACGGACTAGCGGGAGTCTACAATGAGCAGTTCTTC
. TRBJ2-1 TRBV29-1 TRBD2 CSVEGRGGRLFTDEQFF TGCAGCGTTGAAGGGCGCGGCGGGAGGTTATTTACGGATGAGCAGTTCTTC
. TRBJ1-2 TRBV6-5 TRBD1 CASRETGGSVGYTF TGTGCCAGCAGAGAGACAGGGGGCTCTGTTGGCTACACCTTC
. TRBJ2-1 TRBV5-8 TRBD2 CASSLGLSGRGAYNEEQFF TGTGCCAGCAGCTTGGGTCTTAGCGGGAGGGGAGCCTACAATGAGGAGCAGTTCTTC
. TRBJ2-4 TRBV28 TRBD1 CASSLQGASKNIQYF TGTGCCAGCAGTTTACAGGGGGCTTCCAAAAACATTCAGTACTTC
. TRBJ2-1 TRBV19 TRBD2 CASSTWTSGRANEQFF TGTGCCAGTAGTACTTGGACTAGCGGGAGGGCCAATGAGCAGTTCTTC
. TRBJ2-2 TRBV7-9 TRBD1 CASSLYAGGGISNTGELFF TGTGCCAGCAGCCTTTACGCAGGGGGCGGAATCTCCAACACCGGGGAGCTGTTTTTT
. TRBJ2-3 TRBV4-1 . CASSQDSEFTDTQYF TGCGCCAGCAGCCAAGATAGCGAGTTCACAGATACGCAGTATTTT
. TRBJ2-7 TRBV6-6 . CASSKDRSEQYF TGTGCCAGCAGCAAAGACAGGTCCGAGCAGTACTTC
few TRBJ1-2 TRBV19 . CASSSSDGYRYGYTF TGTGCCAGTAGCAGCTCCGACGGCTACAGATATGGCTACACCTTC
. TRBJ1-2 TRBV7-8 . CASSLARITRVSYGYTF TGTGCCAGCAGCTTAGCGCGTATTACCCGGGTTAGCTATGGCTACACCTTC
. TRBJ2-5 TRBV6-1 TRBD2 CASSGLWAGGAETQYF TGTGCCAGCAGTGGGCTTTGGGCGGGGGGAGCGGAGACCCAGTACTTC
. TRBJ2-2 TRBV5-6 TRBD1 CASSVPGQGNTGELFF TGTGCCAGCAGCGTTCCGGGACAGGGGAACACCGGGGAGCTGTTTTTT
once TRBJ2-4 TRBV28 . CASSLAGSFGSNIQYF TGTGCCAGCAGTTTAGCCGGATCTTTTGGTTCGAACATTCAGTACTTC